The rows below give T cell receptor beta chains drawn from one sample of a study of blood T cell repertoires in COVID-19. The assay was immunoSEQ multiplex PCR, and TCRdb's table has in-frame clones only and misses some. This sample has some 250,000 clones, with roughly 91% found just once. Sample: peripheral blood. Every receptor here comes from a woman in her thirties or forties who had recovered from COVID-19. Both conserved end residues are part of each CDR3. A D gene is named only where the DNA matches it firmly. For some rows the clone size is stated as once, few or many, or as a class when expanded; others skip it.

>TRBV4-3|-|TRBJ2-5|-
TGCGCCAGCAGCCAAGATTGGCAGGAAGAGACCCAGTACTTC
CASSQDWQEETQYF
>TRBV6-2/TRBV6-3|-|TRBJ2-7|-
TGTGCCAGCAGTTACCCGTACGAGCAGTACTTC
CASSYPYEQYF
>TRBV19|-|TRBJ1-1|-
TGTGCCAGTAGTATAGCTGGGGGCGGGAACACTGAAGCTTTCTTT
CASSIAGGGNTEAFF
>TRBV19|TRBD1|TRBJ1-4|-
TGTGCCACCAACAGGGGCCCCAGAGTTTCGAATGAAAAACTGTTTTTT
CATNRGPRVSNEKLFF
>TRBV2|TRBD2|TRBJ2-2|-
TGTGCCAGCAGAGCAGGGACTAGCGGCGGGGAGCTGTTTTTT
CASRAGTSGGELFF
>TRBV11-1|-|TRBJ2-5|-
TGTGCCAGCAGCTTAGTGCTGGACGGGGGGCGGGAGACCCAGTACTTC
CASSLVLDGGRETQYF
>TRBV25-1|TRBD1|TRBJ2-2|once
TGTGCCAGCAGTGATGAATGGGGACAGGGATCCGGGGAGCTGTTTTTT
CASSDEWGQGSGELFF
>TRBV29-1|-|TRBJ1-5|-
TGCAGCGTTGGGGGTGGGGGCTTCGGCAATCAGCCCCAGCATTTT
CSVGGGGFGNQPQHF
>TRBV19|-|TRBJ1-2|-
TGTGCCAGTAGTATAGGGGGCAGTGGCTACACCTTC
CASSIGGSGYTF
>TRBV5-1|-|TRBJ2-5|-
TGCGCCAGCGCCACTATTATCCAAGAGACCCAGTACTTC
CASATIIQETQYF
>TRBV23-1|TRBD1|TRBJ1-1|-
TGCGCCAGCAGTCAATCGGGGGGACAGGGGAAGGTTGCTTTCTTT
CASSQSGGQGKVAFF
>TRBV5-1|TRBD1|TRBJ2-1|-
TGCGCCAGCAGCGGGACAGGGAGTAATGAGCAGTTCTTC
CASSGTGSNEQFF
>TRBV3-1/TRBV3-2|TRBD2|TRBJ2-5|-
TGTGCCAGCAGCCGAGGCCCTAGCGGGAGGACGGGAGAGACCCAGTACTTC
CASSRGPSGRTGETQYF
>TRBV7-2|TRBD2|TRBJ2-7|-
TGTGCCAGCAGCTTAGTGGGGACTAGCGGGAGTTCGACCTACGAGCAGTACTTC
CASSLVGTSGSSTYEQYF
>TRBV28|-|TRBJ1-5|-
TGTGCCAGCAGTTTAGGGTGGGCGCAGCCCCAGCATTTT
CASSLGWAQPQHF
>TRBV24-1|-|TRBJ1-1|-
TGTGCCACCCGGGGGGGGGCAGGGACTGAAGCTTTCTTT
CATRGGAGTEAFF
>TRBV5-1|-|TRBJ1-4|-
TGCGCCAGCAGCCGGGGGGGCCCAAATGAAAAACTGTTTTTT
CASSRGGPNEKLFF
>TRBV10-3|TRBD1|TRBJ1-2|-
TGTGCCATCAGTGAATTGGACAGGGGGGTCTATGGCTACACCTTC
CAISELDRGVYGYTF
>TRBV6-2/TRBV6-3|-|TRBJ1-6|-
TGTGCCAGCAGTTACAGCGTGTGGAATTCACCCCTCCACTTT
CASSYSVWNSPLHF
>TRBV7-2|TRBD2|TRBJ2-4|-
TGTGCCAGCAGCCCCGCCGGACCGGGAGGTCAAAACATTCAGTACTTC
CASSPAGPGGQNIQYF
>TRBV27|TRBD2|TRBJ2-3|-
TGTGCCAGCAGCACCGGGACTAGCGGGAGGCCTGCAGATACGCAGTATTTT
CASSTGTSGRPADTQYF
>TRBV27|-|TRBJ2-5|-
TGTGCCAGCAGTTTATCGTGGGCAGTACAAGAGACCCAGTACTTC
CASSLSWAVQETQYF
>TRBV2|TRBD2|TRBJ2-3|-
TGTGCCAGCAGTGGCGGGAGAATAGATACGCAGTATTTT
CASSGGRIDTQYF
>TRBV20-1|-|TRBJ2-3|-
TGCAGTGCTAGTGGGGGAGGTGGCACAGATACGCAGTATTTT
CSASGGGGTDTQYF
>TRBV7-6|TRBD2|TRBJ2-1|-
TGTGCCAGCAGCGAACGGACTAGCGGGAGTCCGAGCTCCTACAATGAGCAGTTCTTC
CASSERTSGSPSSYNEQFF
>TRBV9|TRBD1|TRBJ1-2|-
TGTGCCAGCAGCACAGGGCAGGGGGGCTTCTATGGCTACACCTTC
CASSTGQGGFYGYTF
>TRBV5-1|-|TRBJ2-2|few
TGCGCCAGCACCTTGAGGTCAGGGAACACCGGGGAGCTGTTTTTT
CASTLRSGNTGELFF
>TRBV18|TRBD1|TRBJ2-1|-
TGTGCCAGCTCACCCGACCCCGGGACAGGGATGAATGAGCAGTTCTTC
CASSPDPGTGMNEQFF
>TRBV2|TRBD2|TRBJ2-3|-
TGTGCCAGCAGGGGGACTAGCGCTAGCACAGATACGCAGTATTTT
CASRGTSASTDTQYF
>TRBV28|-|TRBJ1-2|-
TGTGCCAGCAGTGTACAGTGGGGCTACACCTTC
CASSVQWGYTF
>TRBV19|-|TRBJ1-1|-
TGTGCCAGTAGTATAGGGGCCAGGCGTGAAGCTTTCTTT
CASSIGARREAFF
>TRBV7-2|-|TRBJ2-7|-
TGTGCCAGCAGCCGCCCGAATACAGGGCCCGTTAACTACGAGCAGTACTTC
CASSRPNTGPVNYEQYF
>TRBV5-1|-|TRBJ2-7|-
TGCGCCAGCAGCTTGGCCGTAGGGGTCGTTAACGAGCAGTACTTC
CASSLAVGVVNEQYF
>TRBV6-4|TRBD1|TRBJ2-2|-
TGTGCCAGCAGTGGTTCCAGGGGACAGGGGGCCGGGGAGCTGTTTTTT
CASSGSRGQGAGELFF
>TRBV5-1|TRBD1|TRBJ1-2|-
TGCGCCAGCAGCGGGGGGACAGGGGCTAACTATGGCTACACCTTC
CASSGGTGANYGYTF
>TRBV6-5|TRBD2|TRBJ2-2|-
TGTGCCAGCAGACGCGGGGCGGGGGGCACCGGGGAGCTGTTTTTT
CASRRGAGGTGELFF
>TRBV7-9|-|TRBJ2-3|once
TGTGCCAGCAGCTTAGGTAGGGGGACCAGCACAGATACGCAGTATTTT
CASSLGRGTSTDTQYF
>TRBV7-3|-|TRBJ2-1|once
TGTGCCAGCAGGAGCGGCTACAATGAGCAGTTCTTC
CASRSGYNEQFF
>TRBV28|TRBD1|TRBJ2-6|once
TGTGCCAGCAGTTTTGGAAGGGGGCGCTTCCCTGGGGCCAACGTCCTGACTTTC
CASSFGRGRFPGANVLTF
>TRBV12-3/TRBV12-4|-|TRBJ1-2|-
TGTGCCAGCAGCTCACAGGGTCCCTATGGCTACACCTTC
CASSSQGPYGYTF
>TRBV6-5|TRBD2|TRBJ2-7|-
TGTGCCAGCAGCCCAAGGGCGGGAGGGTCCTACGAGCAGTACTTC
CASSPRAGGSYEQYF
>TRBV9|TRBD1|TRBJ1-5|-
TGTGCCAGCAGCGTAGGGACAGGGGCTAGCAATCAGCCCCAGCATTTT
CASSVGTGASNQPQHF
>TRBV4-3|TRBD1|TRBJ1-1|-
TGCGCCAGCAGCCGCGGACAGGGAGGCACTGAAGCTTTCTTT
CASSRGQGGTEAFF
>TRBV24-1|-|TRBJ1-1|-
TGTGCCACCACGGGTCGGGCTGAAGCTTTCTTT
CATTGRAEAFF
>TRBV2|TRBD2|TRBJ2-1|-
TGTGCCAGCAGCCCCTGGACTAGCGGGAGGGGGAACAATGAGCAGTTCTTC
CASSPWTSGRGNNEQFF
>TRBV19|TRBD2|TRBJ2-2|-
TGTGCCAGTAGCCATACTAGCGGGAGGGGCACCGGGGAGCTGTTTTTT
CASSHTSGRGTGELFF
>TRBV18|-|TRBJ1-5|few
TGTGCCAGCTCACCAATGGGGCAGCCCAATCAGCCCCAGCATTTT
CASSPMGQPNQPQHF